Listed below are T cell receptor beta chains from one sample, sequenced in a study of T cell responses to AZD1222 COVID-19 vaccine. Sequencing was performed with immunoSEQ multiplex PCR; in TCRdb, only in-frame clones are kept and a portion is missing. The sample yields about 140,000 clones, 88% seen once. Here the sequenced sample was peripheral blood, taken on day 0 of AZD1222 vaccination. The receptors here all came from an adult in good health. Both conserved end residues are part of each CDR3. A D gene is named only where the DNA matches it firmly. Size values are once, few and many counts, or a class for expanded clones, and some rows have none.

few	TRBJ2-7	TRBD2	TRBV25-1	CASSVGGSTFEQYF	TGTGCCAGCAGTGTAGGCGGGAGTACTTTCGAGCAGTACTTC
once	TRBJ1-2	NA	TRBV6-1	CASSDLGRRLYGYTF	TGTGCCAGCAGTGACCTCGGCAGGAGACTATATGGCTACACCTTC
NA	TRBJ1-2	NA	TRBV4-3	CASSQDAQTNYGYTF	TGCGCCAGCAGCCAAGATGCTCAGACCAACTATGGCTACACCTTC
once	TRBJ2-7	NA	TRBV6-5	CASGFYEQYF	TGTGCCTCAGGCTTCTACGAGCAGTACTTC
few	TRBJ2-7	NA	TRBV28	CASSFEAASSYEQYF	TGTGCCAGCAGTTTTGAGGCAGCCAGCTCCTACGAGCAGTACTTC
NA	TRBJ1-3	NA	TRBV5-4	CASSSSLGDTIYF	TGTGCCAGCAGCTCTTCCCTAGGCGACACCATATATTTT
NA	TRBJ1-1	TRBD1	TRBV29-1	CSGSEGANTEAFF	TGCAGCGGAAGTGAGGGGGCCAACACTGAAGCTTTCTTT
NA	TRBJ2-2	TRBD2	TRBV5-1	CASSGSPGLAGPSGELFF	TGCGCCAGCAGCGGCTCGCCGGGACTAGCGGGACCATCCGGGGAGCTGTTTTTT
NA	TRBJ1-2	NA	TRBV28	CASSITLYGYTF	TGTGCCAGCAGTATCACCCTCTATGGCTACACCTTC
NA	TRBJ2-2	NA	TRBV3-1/TRBV3-2	CASSQEPGRLQRSNTGELFF	TGTGCCAGCAGCCAAGAGCCGGGGCGGCTTCAGCGCTCGAACACCGGGGAGCTGTTTTTT
NA	TRBJ2-1	TRBD2	TRBV9	CASSVGTSVSSYNEQFF	TGTGCCAGCAGCGTAGGGACTAGCGTAAGCTCCTACAATGAGCAGTTCTTC
NA	TRBJ1-5	TRBD1	TRBV2	CASGRDRGSQPQHF	TGTGCCAGCGGGCGGGACAGGGGTTCTCAGCCCCAGCATTTT
NA	TRBJ2-5	NA	TRBV20-1	CSAMRETQYF	TGCAGTGCGATGAGGGAGACCCAGTACTTC
NA	TRBJ1-1	NA	TRBV28	CASTLGSTNTEAFF	TGTGCCAGCACCTTAGGCTCCACGAACACTGAAGCTTTCTTT
NA	TRBJ1-1	TRBD1	TRBV28	CASSFLRTGVGDTEAFF	TGTGCCAGCAGTTTCCTGCGGACAGGGGTGGGGGACACTGAAGCTTTCTTT
NA	TRBJ2-7	NA	TRBV4-3	CASSQTTGPLDEQYF	TGCGCCAGCAGCCAAACCACAGGGCCGCTGGACGAGCAGTACTTC
NA	TRBJ2-7	NA	TRBV5-4	CASSRKAIPYEQYF	TGTGCCAGCAGCCGCAAGGCTATCCCCTACGAGCAGTACTTC
once	TRBJ2-7	TRBD2	TRBV5-4	CASSLSWASGRAEQYF	TGTGCCAGCAGCTTGTCATGGGCTAGCGGGAGGGCCGAGCAGTACTTC